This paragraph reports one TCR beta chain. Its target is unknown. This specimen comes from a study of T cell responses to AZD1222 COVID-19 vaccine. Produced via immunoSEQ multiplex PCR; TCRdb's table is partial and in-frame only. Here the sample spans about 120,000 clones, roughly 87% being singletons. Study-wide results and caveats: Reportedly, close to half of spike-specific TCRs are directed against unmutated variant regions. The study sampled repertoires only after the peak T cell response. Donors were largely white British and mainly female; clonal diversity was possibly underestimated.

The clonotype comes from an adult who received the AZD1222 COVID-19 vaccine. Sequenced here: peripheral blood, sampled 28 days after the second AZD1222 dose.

The CDR3 is CASSLGPGPYNEQFF. For the CDR3, the DNA is TGTGCCAGCAGCTTGGGGCCAGGACCATACAATGAGCAGTTCTTC. The J gene is TRBJ2-1, the V gene TRBV5-6; D is undetermined. Germline loops: CDR1 SGHDT, CDR2 YYEEEE. Trimming left V 0 bases short and J 4 bases short, with 11 bases between. This CDR3 has 15 residues.